Here is one T cell receptor beta chain with its context. The target antigen is unknown. TCRB transcripts that were expressed got sequenced, as all of the isolated RNA had been reverse transcribed. An average roughly 3.3 million reads came from naive, central memory and regulatory T cell samples. TCRdb's copy holds only in-frame clones and misses some; the assay was immunoSEQ multiplex PCR. The sample includes about 240,000 clones, less than 35% of them seen just once. The data derive from a study of beta chain features in type 1 diabetes. Regarding the study as a whole: Any HLA-type effect on TCRB rearrangement remained unresolved here. High TCR expression in some cells could lead to their over-representation in cDNA sequencing. Shortening that was moderate but significant affected the TCRB CDR3s of Type 1 diabetes patients in all four CD4+ subsets.

The sequenced material came from central memory CD4+ T cells from blood. The clonotype was recovered from a man aged 25 to 40 in good health.

CDR3 residues: CASSLGHGYEQYF. Here the CDR3 DNA reads TGTGCCAGCAGCTTAGGTCACGGCTACGAGCAGTACTTC. This sequence joins TRBV7-8 and TRBJ2-7; D is unresolved. CDR1 and CDR2 from the germline V gene are SGHVS and FQNEAQ. The CDR3 spans 13 residues. V lost 1 base, J lost 3 bases, and 7 bases lay in between.